This TCR beta chain was sequenced for a study of CD8 T cells in ankylosing spondylitis (dated by TCRdb to about 2017). Study-wide context: The study profiled T cell receptor beta repertoires in healthy donors and ankylosing spondylitis patients to find disease-linked TCR variants. In total, the full study cohort was made up of roughly 110 healthy donors and 25 or so ankylosing spondylitis patients. Peripheral blood was sampled, and synovial fluid was also collected from ankylosing spondylitis patients.

Instrument used: Illumina HiSeq 2500. TCR beta libraries were prepared by quantitative 5'-RACE with molecular barcodes. Per the original workflow: To identify disease-linked TCR variants, a new computational method was used, one built on a probabilistic model of VDJ rearrangement. TCRdb reran the public reads through fastp at Q25 and MiXCR, keeping productive beta chains. Entries that share a CDR3 protein sequence are merged under the most common genes and DNA. These V and J calls originate from TCRdb's pipeline instead of the authors' own analysis. The sample table contains about 36,000 distinct CDR3 sequences; only one count was recorded for 11% of them. Around 20% of the sample comes from the top ten. Results and caveats for the whole study, not just this receptor: Blood from ankylosing spondylitis patients appeared to be characterized by a TCR beta motif composed of several highly homologous amino acid variants. According to the report, matched synovial fluid samples from ankylosing spondylitis patients were significantly enriched for the disease-linked clones. In peripheral blood, the disease-linked clones were found at relatively low frequencies and had a CD8+ phenotype. Some TCR beta motif variants had previously been reported in synovial fluid and blood of reactive arthritis patients, which suggested common disease-initiation mechanisms.

Taken from the germline V gene (reference sequence), the CDR1 and CDR2 loops are DFQATT and SNEGSKA. The CDR3 numbers 14 residues from cysteine through phenylalanine. CDR3 DNA is the only sequence kept; it has 42 bases, read in frame from the first base. Synovial fluid samples were matched to blood samples from the same ankylosing spondylitis patients. This clonotype was counted only a few times. There is no known antigen for this receptor. No qualities accompany the bases; no much larger clone lies one base away. Specimen: synovial fluid, either unsorted or a sorted T cell fraction (not recorded which). The rearranged segments are TRBV20-1 and TRBJ2-1; the D segment is perhaps TRBD1 or TRBD2, each sharing 5 matched bases. The origin of this receptor is a male donor with ankylosing spondylitis. Read as DNA, the sequence is TGCAGCCCTAGAGGGGTTTCCCCCTACAATGAGCAGTTCTTC. This sequence encodes CSPRGVSPYNEQFF.